The rows below give T cell receptor beta chains drawn from one sample of a study of T cells in Graves' hyperthyroidism and ophthalmopathy. MiXCR was run by TCRdb on the multiplex PCR reads, yielding one entry per CDR3 protein. The data contain about 740,000 distinct CDR3 sequences, 12% to 15% of them seen just once; the ten biggest clones take up 10%. The sample comprised blood. The receptors derive from a woman under 30 with Graves' hyperthyroidism. Both conserved end residues are part of each CDR3. Fields, in order: clone size, V gene, D gene, J gene, CDR3 DNA, CDR3 protein. D genes are given only for firm matches. Rows may omit the clone size; those that give it use once, few, many or a size class.

clone_size: -; v_call: TRBV11-2; d_call: -; j_call: TRBJ2-1; cdr3_nt: TGTGCCAGCAGCTTCTCTAACGGGATCTCCTACAATGAGCAGTTCTTC; cdr3_aa: CASSFSNGISYNEQFF
clone_size: few; v_call: TRBV7-3; d_call: TRBD1; j_call: TRBJ1-6; cdr3_nt: TGTGCCAGCAGCGACAGGGTAGATTCACCCCTCCACTTT; cdr3_aa: CASSDRVDSPLHF
clone_size: -; v_call: TRBV4-3; d_call: -; j_call: TRBJ2-1; cdr3_nt: TGCGCCAGCAGCCAAGTGAGAACACTAGGAAACAATGAGCAGTTCTTC; cdr3_aa: CASSQVRTLGNNEQFF
clone_size: many; v_call: TRBV7-2; d_call: -; j_call: TRBJ2-1; cdr3_nt: TGTGCCAGCACCCGGACAGAGTACAATGAGCAGTTCTTC; cdr3_aa: CASTRTEYNEQFF
clone_size: -; v_call: TRBV12-3/TRBV12-4; d_call: -; j_call: TRBJ1-5; cdr3_nt: TGTGCCAGCAGTTTTGGGGGGGGAGGGGGGAATCAGCCCCAGCATTTT; cdr3_aa: CASSFGGGGGNQPQHF
clone_size: few; v_call: TRBV5-6; d_call: -; j_call: TRBJ1-1; cdr3_nt: TGTGCCAGCAGCTTCGGGGCAGGTTTGAACACTGAAGCTTTCTTT; cdr3_aa: CASSFGAGLNTEAFF
clone_size: many; v_call: TRBV13; d_call: TRBD2; j_call: TRBJ2-1; cdr3_nt: TGTGCCAGCAGCGTCCCCGGGACTAGCGGGAGGGGGAGGGACAATGAGCAGTTCTTC; cdr3_aa: CASSVPGTSGRGRDNEQFF
clone_size: many; v_call: TRBV2; d_call: TRBD1; j_call: TRBJ2-2; cdr3_nt: TGTGCCAGCAGGACAATTATATACAGGGGTCAAACCGGGGAGCTGTTTTTT; cdr3_aa: CASRTIIYRGQTGELFF
clone_size: -; v_call: TRBV19; d_call: TRBD1; j_call: TRBJ1-5; cdr3_nt: TGTGCCAGTAGTAGGGAGGGGGCCGGTCAGCCCCAGCATTTT; cdr3_aa: CASSREGAGQPQHF
clone_size: many; v_call: TRBV3-1; d_call: -; j_call: TRBJ2-1; cdr3_nt: TGTGCCAGCAGCCGGCTAGCGTCGGACAATGAGCAGTTCTTC; cdr3_aa: CASSRLASDNEQFF
clone_size: many; v_call: TRBV7-6; d_call: TRBD1; j_call: TRBJ1-1; cdr3_nt: TGTGCCAGCAGCTCTGCCCCTCGACAGGGGGCGCGGAACACTGAAGCTTTCTTT; cdr3_aa: CASSSAPRQGARNTEAFF